Below, 28 T cell receptor beta chains from the same sample are listed, as sequenced in a study of blood T cells in healthy people across ages. Sample-barcoded 5' priming and a J-beta primer mix drove a second PCR of roughly 6 to 12 cycles. TCRdb recomputed calls from the 5' RACE reads with MiXCR, one row per CDR3 protein. The sample lists 750,000 to 950,000 distinct CDR3 sequences, 40% to 65% occurring once. Sequencing used blood. The receptors stem from a man at least 80 years old in good health.

The DNA of the CDR3 is TGTGCCAGCAGCTTGAGTTCAGCAGTTGCGGCCCTCCACTTT. Translation: CASSLSSAVAALHF. The chain employs TRBV5-6 and TRBJ1-6; D remains ambiguous. CDR3 size: 14 residues. CDR1 SGHDT and CDR2 YYEEEE come from the germline V gene. V dropped 1 base and J dropped 14 bases, with 16 bases sitting between them.

In this sample, this clonotype turned up many times. The V gene is TRBV20-1, the J gene TRBJ2-5; 8 bases agree with TRBD1. V dropped 6 bases and J dropped 4; count of bases not matched to a gene: 10. Germline assignment: CDR1 DFQATT and CDR2 SNEGSKA (reference sequence). This CDR3 comprises 14 residues. In DNA, the CDR3 is TGCAGTGCCCCCCGGACAGGGATGCCAGAGACCCAGTACTTC. This translates into CSAPRTGMPETQYF.

This sequence joins TRBV3-1 and TRBJ2-2, with a weak D call TRBD2 (6 bases). This CDR3 region has 13 residues. V was trimmed by 1 base and J by 6 bases, leaving 6 bases between them. From germline, CDR1 is LGHDT and CDR2 YNNKEL (reference sequence). The CDR3 reads CASSQGGAGELFF. CDR3 coding DNA: TGTGCCAGCAGCCAAGGGGGGGCCGGGGAGCTGTTTTTT.

Comment on this clonotype: Being one base from a much bigger clone, this may be a read error. The chain combines TRBV29-1 with TRBJ2-7; no clear D gene. V dropped 1 base and J dropped 2 bases, with 6 bases sitting between them. From germline, CDR1 is SQVTM and CDR2 ANQGSEA. There are 12 residues in the CDR3. Here the CDR3 reads CSVEVTPYEQYF. For the CDR3, the DNA is TGCAGCGTTGAAGTTACTCCCTACGAGCAGTACTTC.

Concerning this clonotype itself: One end of the junction varies from germline; a read error may be responsible. The rearrangement uses TRBV5-1 and TRBJ2-7; D may correspond to TRBD1 or TRBD2 (5 bases each). This CDR3 comprises 15 residues. The germline V gene encodes CDR1 SGHRS and CDR2 YFSETQ. CDR3 sequence reads: CAGSRTRGASYEQYF. CDR3 in DNA: TGCGCCGGCAGTCGGACCCGAGGGGCCTCCTACGAGCAGTACTTC. The full variable domain, its missing parts supplied by reference TRBV5-1 and TRBJ2-7, is KAGVTQTPRYLIKTRGQQVTLSCSPISGHRSVSWYQQTPGQGLQFLFEYFSETQRNKGNFPGRFSGRQFSNSRSEMNVSTLELGDSALYLCAGSRTRGASYEQYFGPGTRLTVT.

This clonotype was detected a few times. The chain uses TRBV6-5 and TRBJ1-1; D is perhaps TRBD1 (5 bases). In germline, CDR1 is MNHEY, CDR2 SVGAGI. The CDR3 totals 13 residues. Between the trimmed V and J ends, which lost 5 bases and 10 bases, there was a span of 17 bases. CDR3 loop: CASSPAPGWGAFF. In nucleotides, the CDR3 is TGTGCCAGCAGTCCAGCCCCAGGGTGGGGAGCTTTCTTT.

This clonotype was counted a few times. This chain uses TRBV6-2 or TRBV6-3 with TRBJ2-1, with D possibly matching TRBD2 (6 bases). Trimming stripped 0 bases from V and 7 bases from J, with 19 bases between. Germline V gene lookup returns CDR1 MNHEY and CDR2 SVGEGT. The CDR3 covers 17 residues. DNA for the CDR3: TGTGCCAGCAGTTACTCGACGCTGGGGGAGGTGAAAAATGAGCAGTTCTTC. Translation: CASSYSTLGEVKNEQFF.

The chain uses TRBV7-2 and TRBJ2-5, with no clear D. The germline V gene has CDR1 SGHTA and CDR2 FQGNSA. The CDR3 covers 12 residues. Trimming cost V 1 base and J 5 bases, with 5 bases left between them. The CDR3 coding sequence is TGTGCCAGCAGCTTAGTCAAGGAGACCCAGTACTTC. Its translation: CASSLVKETQYF.

This chain joins TRBV7-9 and TRBJ1-2; D gene uncertain. Germline loops: CDR1 SEHNR, CDR2 FQNEAQ (reference sequence). With 4 bases removed from V and 0 bases from J, the gap between germline ends came to 9 bases. This CDR3 region has 14 residues. The CDR3 spells CASSSVGSNYGYTF. The CDR3 DNA reads as TGTGCCAGCAGCTCGGTAGGCTCTAACTATGGCTACACCTTC.

This clonotype has just a few counts. The chain employs TRBV18 and TRBJ2-1; D unresolved. Germline V gives CDR1 KGHSH, CDR2 LQKENI. V was pared by 3 bases and J by 1 base, with 7 bases between. The CDR3 has 14 residues. CDR3 bases: TGTGCCAGCTCACCCAGCTATTCCTACAATGAGCAGTTCTTC. This gives the protein CASSPSYSYNEQFF.

The chain recombines TRBV10-3 with TRBJ2-2; D is ambiguous. Deletions cut 5 bases from V and 13 bases from J, with 23 bases between. Germline V CDR1 and CDR2: ENHRY, SYGVKD. The CDR3 has 15 amino acids. The CDR3 protein is CAISPPGRSQRLLFF. CDR3 nucleotide sequence: TGTGCCATCAGTCCGCCCGGTCGCAGCCAAAGGTTGCTGTTTTTT.

Concerning this clonotype itself: The junction and the germline gene differ at one end; a read error may be behind it. The CDR3 spells CASSVVGSGNTIYF. CDR3 bases: TGTGCCAGCAGTGTAGTCGGGTCAGGAAACACCATATATTTT. The chain employs TRBV9 and TRBJ1-3; D is ambiguous. Germline V gene lookup returns CDR1 SGDLS and CDR2 YYNGEE. The CDR3 covers 14 residues.

This clonotype was counted once. The J gene is TRBJ2-1, the V gene TRBV20-1, with D possibly called TRBD1 or TRBD2 (5 bases each). The assigned J gene may be wrong: the sequence end matches TRBJ2-7 better. The germline CDR1 and CDR2 sequences are DFQATT and SNEGSKA (reference sequence). The CDR3 loop spans 14 amino acids. CDR3 loop: CSAKWDPRTNEQYF. In DNA form, the CDR3 reads TGCAGTGCTAAATGGGACCCCCGCACGAATGAGCAGTACTTC.

This clonotype was seen a handful of times. The V and J genes are TRBV7-2 and TRBJ2-4; 10 bases agree with TRBD2. V trimming: 1 base; J trimming: 4 bases; junction bases outside the gene matches: 16. Looked up from germline, CDR1 is SGHTA and CDR2 is FQGNSA. This CDR3 has 20 residues. CDR3 coding DNA: TGTGCCAGCAGCTTAGTGGGGAGTAGCGGGAGGCGAGGGGGGAAAAACATTCAGTACTTC. This translates into CASSLVGSSGRRGGKNIQYF.

This clonotype was counted between two and nine times. The rearrangement joins TRBV2 to TRBJ2-3; tentatively, D is TRBD2 (6 bases). Germline CDR1 SNHLY, CDR2 FYNNEI. Trimming left V 3 bases short and J 4 bases short, with 20 bases between. The CDR3 covers 17 residues. CDR3 nucleotides: TGTGCCAGCAGTGATCTTATGGCGGGGTCCCTCGCAGATACGCAGTATTTT. Its protein product is CASSDLMAGSLADTQYF. The complete variable domain, with remaining parts taken from reference TRBV2 and TRBJ2-3, reads EPEVTQTPSHQVTQMGQEVILRCVPISNHLYFYWYRQILGQKVEFLVSFYNNEISEKSEIFDDQFSVERPDGSNFTLKIRSTKLEDSAMYFCASSDLMAGSLADTQYFGPGTRLTVL.

The chain combines TRBV9 with TRBJ2-3; 8 nucleotides align to TRBD2. The CDR3 is made up of 15 amino acids. With 4 bases clipped from V and 14 bases from J, the junction kept 18 bases outside the gene matches. CDR1 and CDR2 from the germline V gene are SGDLS and YYNGEE. The CDR3 here is CASSTSGSAERYAYF. Written as DNA, the CDR3 is TGTGCCAGCAGCACGAGCGGGAGCGCCGAGAGATACGCGTATTTT.

The rearrangement uses TRBV2 and TRBJ2-1; TRBD1 matches 7 bases. The CDR3 runs to 14 residues. Per the germline V gene, CDR1 is SNHLY and CDR2 is FYNNEI. J lost 4 bases, V lost 2 bases, and 2 bases had no gene match. The CDR3 here is CASSELQGYNEQFF. The CDR3 DNA is TGTGCCAGCAGTGAACTACAGGGGTACAATGAGCAGTTCTTC.

The chain recombines TRBV20-1 with TRBJ2-7; weak D call: TRBD1 (6 bases). The DNA end is more similar to TRBJ2-5, so the J call may be wrong. The germline V gene has CDR1 DFQATT and CDR2 SNEGSKA (reference sequence). The CDR3 sequence is 15 residues long. DNA for the CDR3: TGCAGTGCTCTCCCCCCCGCTCAGGGGCGAAAGACCCAGTACTTC. It translates to CSALPPAQGRKTQYF.

This clonotype was detected only a few times. The rearrangement links TRBV29-1 to TRBJ2-7; 9 positions agree with TRBD2. This CDR3 spans 14 amino acids. Germline lookup yields CDR1 SQVTM and CDR2 ANQGSEA. V shed 5 bases and J 3 bases; nucleotides not matched to a gene: 8. The CDR3 protein is CSVTIGTSSYEQYF. The CDR3 DNA sequence: TGCAGCGTTACAATAGGGACTAGCAGCTACGAGCAGTACTTC.

This clonotype was seen a single time. The J gene is TRBJ1-5, the V gene TRBV29-1; weak D call: TRBD1 (5 bases). The CDR3 is 13 residues long. V was clipped by 2 bases and J by 7 bases, with 12 bases between them. Germline CDR1 SQVTM, CDR2 ANQGSEA. The CDR3 spells CSVESGPGQPQHF. CDR3 coding DNA: TGCAGCGTTGAATCAGGGCCGGGACAGCCCCAGCATTTT. Looking up the rest from reference TRBV29-1 and TRBJ1-5 gives the full variable domain: SAVISQKPSRDICQRGTSLTIQCQVDSQVTMMFWYRQQPGQSLTLIATANQGSEATYESGFVIDKFPISRPNLTFSTLTVSNMSPEDSSIYLCSVESGPGQPQHFGDGTRLSIL.

The chain recombines TRBV20-1 with TRBJ2-5, with 7 bases matching TRBD1. The J call may be in error: the DNA end matches TRBJ2-7 better. The CDR3 loop spans 16 amino acids. Germline V CDR1 and CDR2: DFQATT, SNEGSKA (reference sequence). The CDR3 nucleotides are TGCAGTGCTAGTGGGCTGAGGGGGCTAGCAAACTACGAGCAGTACTTC. Translation gives CSASGLRGLANYEQYF.

This clonotype was seen a few times. V usage is TRBV20-1 and J usage is TRBJ2-3, with 10 positions matching TRBD2. Germline CDR1 DFQATT, CDR2 SNEGSKA (reference sequence). Losses at the gene ends were 7 bases for V and 5 bases for J; bases not matched to a gene: 6. There are 13 residues in the CDR3. The CDR3 reads CSELSGRKDTQYF. The CDR3 DNA reads TGCAGTGAGCTTAGCGGGAGGAAAGATACGCAGTATTTT.

The chain has TRBV6-1 and TRBJ1-5; TRBD1 matches at 7 bases. After removal of 6 bases from V and 6 bases from J, the junction contained 8 bases not matched to a gene. This CDR3 has 14 amino acids. From germline, CDR1 is MNHNS and CDR2 SASEGT. The chain's CDR3 is CASRARQGGQPQHF. The CDR3 nucleotides read TGTGCCAGCAGGGCGAGACAGGGAGGTCAGCCCCAGCATTTT.

The chain has TRBV10-2 and TRBJ2-3, with D possibly being TRBD1 (6 bases). V was trimmed by 5 bases and J by 14 bases, leaving 20 bases between them. The CDR3 runs 13 residues. Per the germline V gene, CDR1 is WSHSY and CDR2 is SAAADI. In DNA form, the CDR3 reads TGCGCCAGCAGTATGGGAGAGGACAGATACGCGTATTTT. Its protein is CASSMGEDRYAYF.

This clonotype showed up just a few times. This rearrangement joins TRBV13 to TRBJ2-3; possible D gene TRBD2, 6 bases. V lost 1 base, J lost 2 bases, and 16 bases lay in between. The CDR3 loop spans 17 amino acids. Germline assignment: CDR1 PRHDT and CDR2 FYEKMQ (reference sequence). The CDR3 loop is CASSLAGEGGATDTQYF. The CDR3 nucleotides read TGTGCCAGCAGCTTAGCTGGAGAGGGCGGGGCCACAGATACGCAGTATTTT.

The count of this clonotype is one. The V gene is TRBV28, the J gene TRBJ1-6; D unresolved. Germline V gives CDR1 MDHEN, CDR2 SYDVKM. V lost 4 bases to trimming and J lost 9 bases, with 13 bases between them. The CDR3 loop spans 14 amino acids. DNA for the CDR3: TGTGCCAGCAGTTCCCCTAGTGGAATTTCACCCCTCCACTTT. Protein product: CASSSPSGISPLHF.

This chain uses TRBV5-1 with TRBJ2-7, with a tentative D call TRBD1 (5 bases). Germline assignment: CDR1 SGHRS and CDR2 YFSETQ. The CDR3 has 12 residues. V dropped 0 bases and J dropped 8 bases, with 9 bases sitting between them. In nucleotides, the CDR3 is TGCGCCAGCAGCTTGGGACAGTACAAGCAGTACTTC. Residues: CASSLGQYKQYF.

The chain carries TRBV7-2 and TRBJ2-7, with D uncertain. The CDR3 runs to 12 residues. Looked up from germline, CDR1 is SGHTA and CDR2 is FQGNSA. V lost 5 bases and J 6 bases, leaving 11 bases between the germline ends. The CDR3 region is CASSLQKGEQYF. CDR3 in DNA: TGTGCCAGCAGCCTACAGAAGGGCGAGCAGTACTTC.